This TCR beta chain appears in the sequencing data of a study of technical replicates of blood from a few donors. The CDR3 contains 15 residues. Germline V lookup: CDR1 MNHEY, CDR2 SVGAGI. V dropped 7 bases and J dropped 6; count of bases not matched to a gene: 13. The repertoire was sequenced with immunoSEQ multiplex PCR; TCRdb's copy has only in-frame clones and lacks some. The table shows under 90,000 clones, with about 92% occurring only once. This clone showed up just once. This sequence was found in a human donor in good health. The V gene is TRBV6-5, the J gene TRBJ2-7, with 9 bases that match TRBD1. Source material: T cells isolated from PBMCs. As DNA, the CDR3 is TGTGCCAGCACTACGGACGGGACAGGGCGGCGCGAGCAGTACTTC. Encoded protein: CASTTDGTGRREQYF.